Listed below are T cell receptor beta chains from one sample, sequenced in a study of beta chain features in type 1 diabetes. Libraries were prepared by immunoSEQ multiplex PCR; TCRdb keeps only in-frame clonotypes and omits some of them. The sample carries 250,000 to 350,000 clones, 8% to 13% recorded once. Sequenced sample: naive CD4+ T cells from blood. These receptors were taken from a woman in her twenties or thirties in good health. CDR3s include the opening cysteine and the closing phenylalanine or tryptophan. The D gene is left open where the match is weak. Some rows have no size entry. The others give once, few or many, or a class for an expanded clone.

D gene: -; V gene: TRBV2; clone size: few; J gene: TRBJ2-2; CDR3 DNA: TGTGCCAGCAGCGCCCTCCTGCACTCCGACATTACCGGGGAGCTGTTTTTT; CDR3 protein: CASSALLHSDITGELFF
D gene: TRBD2; V gene: TRBV29-1; clone size: -; J gene: TRBJ2-3; CDR3 DNA: TGCAGCAAAAGGAGCGGGAGCAGCACAGATACGCAGTATTTT; CDR3 protein: CSKRSGSSTDTQYF
D gene: -; V gene: TRBV29-1; clone size: few; J gene: TRBJ2-1; CDR3 DNA: TGCAGCGTTGCGCAGGGGCAGGGATCGTACAATGAGCAGTTCTTC; CDR3 protein: CSVAQGQGSYNEQFF
D gene: TRBD1; V gene: TRBV14; clone size: -; J gene: TRBJ2-5; CDR3 DNA: TGTGCCAGCAGCCAGGGACAGAACCAAGAGACCCAGTACTTC; CDR3 protein: CASSQGQNQETQYF
D gene: TRBD1; V gene: TRBV28; clone size: few; J gene: TRBJ2-4; CDR3 DNA: TGTGCCAGCAGTCTGACAGGGTACAAAAACATTCAGTACTTC; CDR3 protein: CASSLTGYKNIQYF
D gene: -; V gene: TRBV7-3; clone size: few; J gene: TRBJ2-1; CDR3 DNA: TGTGCCAGCAGCGCCCCTAGTATCAATGAGCAGTTCTTC; CDR3 protein: CASSAPSINEQFF
D gene: -; V gene: TRBV7-9; clone size: few; J gene: TRBJ1-1; CDR3 DNA: TGTGCCAGCAGCTTAGCGGAGGGTGGGGTTGAAGCTTTCTTT; CDR3 protein: CASSLAEGGVEAFF
D gene: TRBD1; V gene: TRBV28; clone size: -; J gene: TRBJ2-7; CDR3 DNA: TGTGCCAGCAGTCAAGGACAGGGGGACGAGCAGTACTTC; CDR3 protein: CASSQGQGDEQYF
D gene: TRBD1; V gene: TRBV5-1; clone size: few; J gene: TRBJ1-2; CDR3 DNA: TGCGCCAGCAGCTGGGGACAGGGAATGGATGGCTACACCTTC; CDR3 protein: CASSWGQGMDGYTF
D gene: TRBD2; V gene: TRBV27; clone size: few; J gene: TRBJ2-3; CDR3 DNA: TGTGCCAGCAAAGCGGGAGGAGGGACAGATACGCAGTATTTT; CDR3 protein: CASKAGGGTDTQYF
D gene: -; V gene: TRBV6-5; clone size: few; J gene: TRBJ2-4; CDR3 DNA: TGTGCCAGCAGGTCCGTGGCGGACATTCAGTACTTC; CDR3 protein: CASRSVADIQYF
D gene: -; V gene: TRBV30; clone size: few; J gene: TRBJ1-2; CDR3 DNA: TGTGCCTGGAATCTATTAGGGGATCGGGGCTACACCTTC; CDR3 protein: CAWNLLGDRGYTF
D gene: TRBD1; V gene: TRBV29-1; clone size: few; J gene: TRBJ1-2; CDR3 DNA: TGCAGCGCTCGGGGACAGAAGTCTAACTATGGCTACACCTTC; CDR3 protein: CSARGQKSNYGYTF
D gene: TRBD1; V gene: TRBV7-2; clone size: few; J gene: TRBJ2-3; CDR3 DNA: TGTGCCAGCAGCAAACCGGGACAGGGGGCAGTCGGCACAGATACGCAGTATTTT; CDR3 protein: CASSKPGQGAVGTDTQYF
D gene: -; V gene: TRBV18; clone size: -; J gene: TRBJ2-1; CDR3 DNA: TGTGCCAGCTCACCACCGATGGGGAGCAATGAGCAGTTCTTC; CDR3 protein: CASSPPMGSNEQFF
D gene: TRBD1; V gene: TRBV15; clone size: few; J gene: TRBJ2-7; CDR3 DNA: TGTGCCACCAGCAGAGAGTGGGGACAGGGCTACGAGCAGTACTTC; CDR3 protein: CATSREWGQGYEQYF
D gene: -; V gene: TRBV7-9; clone size: -; J gene: TRBJ2-7; CDR3 DNA: TGTGCCAGCAGCTTAAGGGGCTACGAGCAGTACTTC; CDR3 protein: CASSLRGYEQYF
D gene: TRBD2; V gene: TRBV7-2; clone size: -; J gene: TRBJ2-1; CDR3 DNA: TGTGCCAGCAGCTTAGCTAGCGGGGGGAACTTTGAGCAGTTCTTC; CDR3 protein: CASSLASGGNFEQFF
D gene: TRBD2; V gene: TRBV28; clone size: few; J gene: TRBJ2-1; CDR3 DNA: TGTGCCAGCAATTCAGCGGGATTTCCCCATGAGCAGTTCTTC; CDR3 protein: CASNSAGFPHEQFF
D gene: TRBD2; V gene: TRBV5-6; clone size: few; J gene: TRBJ2-4; CDR3 DNA: TGTGCCAGCAGCCGGACTAGCGGGAGCAGGACCAAAAACATTCAGTACTTC; CDR3 protein: CASSRTSGSRTKNIQYF
D gene: -; V gene: TRBV5-1; clone size: -; J gene: TRBJ2-3; CDR3 DNA: TGCGCCAGCAGCTTGGCGGGAGTGGATCCTTATACGCAGTATTTT; CDR3 protein: CASSLAGVDPYTQYF
D gene: TRBD2; V gene: TRBV7-3; clone size: -; J gene: TRBJ2-1; CDR3 DNA: TGTGCCAGCAGCCGGGTGACAGTCCTAGCGGGACACAATGAGCAGTTCTTC; CDR3 protein: CASSRVTVLAGHNEQFF
D gene: -; V gene: TRBV27; clone size: -; J gene: TRBJ2-7; CDR3 DNA: TGTGCCAGCAGTTCTTACGGCGAGCAGTACTTC; CDR3 protein: CASSSYGEQYF
D gene: -; V gene: TRBV29-1; clone size: -; J gene: TRBJ2-6; CDR3 DNA: TGCAGCGTCCATACCTACGACAGCTACTCTGGGGCCAACGTCCTGACTTTC; CDR3 protein: CSVHTYDSYSGANVLTF
D gene: -; V gene: TRBV5-4; clone size: -; J gene: TRBJ2-1; CDR3 DNA: TGTGCCAGCAGCTTGGGACTAGTCAATGAGCAGTTCTTC; CDR3 protein: CASSLGLVNEQFF
D gene: TRBD2; V gene: TRBV4-3; clone size: -; J gene: TRBJ2-3; CDR3 DNA: TGCGCCAGCAGCCAAGTGGGACTAGCTTTAGATACGCAGTATTTT; CDR3 protein: CASSQVGLALDTQYF
D gene: -; V gene: TRBV11-1; clone size: few; J gene: TRBJ2-7; CDR3 DNA: TGTGCCAGCAGCCCCCCTATAGGGGGGGCCGGTGAGCAGTACTTC; CDR3 protein: CASSPPIGGAGEQYF
D gene: -; V gene: TRBV25-1; clone size: -; J gene: TRBJ2-5; CDR3 DNA: TGTGCATCGCTGGGCAGGGGAGCCCAGTACTTC; CDR3 protein: CASLGRGAQYF
D gene: TRBD2; V gene: TRBV5-1; clone size: -; J gene: TRBJ2-3; CDR3 DNA: TGCGCCAGCAGCCCGGGGACTAGCGGGGACACAGATACGCAGTATTTT; CDR3 protein: CASSPGTSGDTDTQYF
D gene: TRBD2; V gene: TRBV18; clone size: few; J gene: TRBJ2-3; CDR3 DNA: TGTGCCAGCTCACCACAGGCGGGAGCTTCCACAGATACGCAGTATTTT; CDR3 protein: CASSPQAGASTDTQYF
D gene: TRBD1; V gene: TRBV5-4; clone size: few; J gene: TRBJ2-3; CDR3 DNA: TGTGCCAGCAGCGACGACAGGGGGACAGATACGCAGTATTTT; CDR3 protein: CASSDDRGTDTQYF
D gene: -; V gene: TRBV4-3; clone size: few; J gene: TRBJ2-3; CDR3 DNA: TGCGCCAGCAGCCCTCATGGGGAGGCAACAGATACGCAGTATTTT; CDR3 protein: CASSPHGEATDTQYF
D gene: -; V gene: TRBV30; clone size: few; J gene: TRBJ1-1; CDR3 DNA: TGTGCCTGGAGTGTAGGGGCAGGGGCCCAGAACACTGAAGCTTTCTTT; CDR3 protein: CAWSVGAGAQNTEAFF
D gene: TRBD2; V gene: TRBV18; clone size: -; J gene: TRBJ2-1; CDR3 DNA: TGTGCCAGCTCACCACCGGGGCTAGCGGGAAACAATGAGCAGTTCTTC; CDR3 protein: CASSPPGLAGNNEQFF
D gene: -; V gene: TRBV15; clone size: -; J gene: TRBJ2-7; CDR3 DNA: TGTGCCACCAGCTCCAGGGTGGGATACGAGCAGTACTTC; CDR3 protein: CATSSRVGYEQYF
D gene: TRBD1; V gene: TRBV6-5; clone size: -; J gene: TRBJ1-2; CDR3 DNA: TGTGCCAGCAGCAGACAGGGGGCAAGTAGTGGAGGCTACACCTTC; CDR3 protein: CASSRQGASSGGYTF
D gene: -; V gene: TRBV5-8; clone size: -; J gene: TRBJ2-4; CDR3 DNA: TGTGCCAGCAGCATCGCGGACATTCAGTACTTC; CDR3 protein: CASSIADIQYF
D gene: -; V gene: TRBV7-2; clone size: few; J gene: TRBJ2-7; CDR3 DNA: TGTGCCAGCAGCTACACAGTCTTTAACTCCTACGAGCAGTACTTC; CDR3 protein: CASSYTVFNSYEQYF
D gene: TRBD1; V gene: TRBV5-1; clone size: -; J gene: TRBJ1-2; CDR3 DNA: TGCGCCAGCAGCTTGGAGGGGGCGGGAAATGGCTACACCTTC; CDR3 protein: CASSLEGAGNGYTF
D gene: -; V gene: TRBV18; clone size: -; J gene: TRBJ2-7; CDR3 DNA: TGTGCCAGCTCACCACAAGGGGCCTACGAGCAGTACTTC; CDR3 protein: CASSPQGAYEQYF
D gene: TRBD1; V gene: TRBV9; clone size: -; J gene: TRBJ2-3; CDR3 DNA: TGTGCCAGCAGCGGATTAACAGGGGGCCTCACAGATACGCAGTATTTT; CDR3 protein: CASSGLTGGLTDTQYF
D gene: TRBD1; V gene: TRBV7-9; clone size: few; J gene: TRBJ1-1; CDR3 DNA: TGTGCCAGCAGACCTGGACAGGTCTATGCTTTCTTT; CDR3 protein: CASRPGQVYAFF
D gene: -; V gene: TRBV30; clone size: few; J gene: TRBJ1-5; CDR3 DNA: TGTGCCTGGAGTTTCAGAGGTAATCAGCCCCAGCATTTT; CDR3 protein: CAWSFRGNQPQHF
D gene: -; V gene: TRBV5-4; clone size: few; J gene: TRBJ2-5; CDR3 DNA: TGTGCCAGCAGCTTGGGACGAGCGCAAGAGACCCAGTACTTC; CDR3 protein: CASSLGRAQETQYF
D gene: -; V gene: TRBV7-8; clone size: -; J gene: TRBJ2-7; CDR3 DNA: TGTGCCAGCAGCGAACCCTGGTCGGGTGGCGAGCAGTACTTC; CDR3 protein: CASSEPWSGGEQYF
D gene: TRBD2; V gene: TRBV7-9; clone size: -; J gene: TRBJ2-1; CDR3 DNA: TGTGCCAGCAGCCGGACTAGCGGGAGAAATGAGCAGTTCTTC; CDR3 protein: CASSRTSGRNEQFF
D gene: TRBD1; V gene: TRBV19; clone size: -; J gene: TRBJ2-5; CDR3 DNA: TGTGCCAGTAGTAGGGACAGGAGGGAGACCCAGTACTTC; CDR3 protein: CASSRDRRETQYF
D gene: -; V gene: TRBV11-1; clone size: -; J gene: TRBJ2-3; CDR3 DNA: TGTGCCAGCAAGGCGGGACCTAGCACAGATACGCAGTATTTT; CDR3 protein: CASKAGPSTDTQYF
D gene: -; V gene: TRBV7-9; clone size: few; J gene: TRBJ2-4; CDR3 DNA: TGTGCCAGCAGCCCTCCGGCAGGGTCGGCCAAAAACATTCAGTACTTC; CDR3 protein: CASSPPAGSAKNIQYF
D gene: TRBD1; V gene: TRBV7-3; clone size: few; J gene: TRBJ2-3; CDR3 DNA: TGTGCCAGCAGCTTAACCGGGACAGCAAGCACAGATACGCAGTATTTT; CDR3 protein: CASSLTGTASTDTQYF
D gene: TRBD2; V gene: TRBV13; clone size: many; J gene: TRBJ2-4; CDR3 DNA: TGTGCCAGCAGCACCTCCAGCGGGGAGAACATTCAGTACTTC; CDR3 protein: CASSTSSGENIQYF
D gene: TRBD1; V gene: TRBV25-1; clone size: few; J gene: TRBJ1-1; CDR3 DNA: TGTGCCACTTCGACAGGGCTCACTGAAGCTTTCTTT; CDR3 protein: CATSTGLTEAFF
D gene: TRBD1; V gene: TRBV9; clone size: -; J gene: TRBJ2-5; CDR3 DNA: TGTGCCAGTTCGCGAGGGGGCGCGGAGACCCAGTACTTC; CDR3 protein: CASSRGGAETQYF
D gene: -; V gene: TRBV28; clone size: -; J gene: TRBJ1-5; CDR3 DNA: TGTGCCAGCAGACAGGGCAATCAGCCCCAGCATTTT; CDR3 protein: CASRQGNQPQHF
D gene: TRBD2; V gene: TRBV7-8; clone size: few; J gene: TRBJ2-2; CDR3 DNA: TGTGCCAGCAGCTTAGTTCTACTAGCGGGTGCCGGGGAGCTGTTTTTT; CDR3 protein: CASSLVLLAGAGELFF
D gene: TRBD1; V gene: TRBV28; clone size: -; J gene: TRBJ1-1; CDR3 DNA: TGTGCCAGCAGTTTAAGGACAGGGCTCACTGAAGCTTTCTTT; CDR3 protein: CASSLRTGLTEAFF
D gene: -; V gene: TRBV6-4; clone size: -; J gene: TRBJ2-1; CDR3 DNA: TGTGCCAGCAGGGAGGGCCCATACAATGAGCAGTTCTTC; CDR3 protein: CASREGPYNEQFF